Included here is one T cell receptor (beta chain) sequence, with context. Its antigen specificity is not known. No much larger clone exists at a distance of one base, and base qualities are not known. This CDR3 is also generated by other DNA sequences in the sample. The sample comes from a study of shared clonotypes between healthy human individuals (dated by TCRdb to the early 2020s). For the study in its entirety: The cohort comprised a couple of women and a few men aged 18 to 49 years. Per donor, leukapheresis produced somewhere between about 0.94 and 9 billion PBMCs. To increase sequencing depth and limit assay-specific biases, different laboratories used diverse techniques to prepare libraries and sequence TCR repertoires. Blood TCR repertoires of about five healthy adults were deeply sequenced to estimate repertoire size and the extent of clonotype sharing between individuals. Per donor, three plates each were used for CD4 naive and CD4 memory, two for CD8 naive, and one for CD8 memory. What the research found in general, with its limitations: Sampling was restricted to blood, and TCR repertoires in tissue are likely to differ from TCR repertoires in blood. Incomplete sequencing was indicated by rarefaction of sorted-subset datasets, despite the large sequencing depth. About 5% of naive CD4, 3.5% of naive CD8, roughly 2.5% of memory CD4, and about 0.4% of memory CD8 clonotypes were shared across several donors. The genetic and exposure-history diversity represented was limited by the small number of donors. Clonotypes shared by all four sorted-subset donors showed higher generation probabilities than non-shared clonotypes. Based on pairwise subsampling, the degree of clonotype sharing among donors was expected to be affected by sequencing depth. Naive subsets generally had larger estimated clonotype richness than memory subsets.

Using the deep immunoSEQ assay, multiplex PCR amplified TCR CDR3 regions from genomic DNA. Extracted genomic DNA from each cell subset was distributed evenly across all wells of several immunoSEQ 96-well plates, and each plate was treated as a replicate. For sorted subsets, approximately 190 ng of genomic DNA, equivalent to tens of thousands of T cell genomes, went into each replicate PCR. Purified libraries were measured with a Qubit 3.0 fluorometer, size-checked on a Bioanalyzer 2100, and measured again with the KAPA Library Quantification kit. Each immunoSEQ 96-well plate was sequenced on its own single-read 150-cycle Illumina NextSeq 550 flow cell. Under the source paper's analysis protocol: Because only junctional sequences without quality scores were contained in the immunoSEQ output, filtering matching that applied to full-length reads could not be performed. Sequences were annotated with PyIR, a Python wrapper for IgBLAST v1.9, using IMGT germline references to assign V/J genes and CDR3. Reads were filtered out if the reads had weak V/J assignments (E-value above 1e-6), no CDR3, stop codons, out-of-frame junctions, or ambiguous translated residues. A V3J clonotype was defined by an identical inferred V gene, J gene, and CDR3 amino acid sequence. Percentage overlap between repertoires was calculated by dividing the number of shared unique clonotypes by the size of the smaller repertoire. Repertoire richness was assessed with RTK rarefaction, the Chao1 estimator, and Recon v2.1 estimates of unobserved clonotypes. Generation probabilities for all TCRbeta clonotypes obtained by the gDNA method from a handful of donors were computed using OLGA. Not all clones reach the TCRdb copy of this immuneACCESS table, which keeps in-frame sequences only. Checked studies attribute under half of the gap to unresolved V genes and leave the rest unexplained. Clone size and the V and J calls come from that table; the DNA yielded D and trimming. The sample data list roughly 2,500,000 clones, and over 85% of these were observed just once. Jointly, the top ten make up around 0.37% of the sample.

Donors were healthy HIV-negative adults with no recently reported acute infections or vaccinations. Only Caucasian adults living in Nashville, Tennessee, USA were represented among the donors. Magnetic negative selection was used to enrich CD4+ T cells, after which naive cells were positively selected on CD45RA and the negative fraction became the memory subset. After blood collection by leukapheresis, PBMCs were isolated using Ficoll-Histopaque density gradient centrifugation and then cryopreserved in the vapor phase of liquid nitrogen. Analytical flow cytometry was used to check the purity and quantity of every magnetically sorted T cell population. Genomic DNA was isolated from each sorted fraction and quantified by UV absorbance on a Nanodrop 2000c. The CDR3 runs 11 residues from the cysteine to the phenylalanine. The entry retains the CDR3 DNA only, 33 bases that are in frame from base 1. The germline V gene provides CDR1 SGHDT and CDR2 YYEEEE. At the junction V is shortened by 7 bases and J by 3 bases, with 7 bases in between.

Sequencing was carried out using naive CD4+ T cells from PBMCs. The intended sense of this specimen's cell subset or site label: CD45RA+ positively selected. This sequence originates from a man between 18 and 29 years old in good health. Some clones in this sample may be carry-over from other donors' samples. The chain uses TRBV5-6 and TRBJ2-5; the D gene assignment is ambiguous. Read as DNA, the sequence is TGTGCCAGCTCAAGGGAAGAGACCCAGTACTTC. Its translation reads: CASSREETQYF.